A single sample gave rise to the 12 T cell receptor beta chains below, sequenced in a study of cytomegalovirus exposure and HLA in healthy donors. Repertoires were generated with immunoSEQ multiplex PCR, while TCRdb's copy carries only in-frame clones and drops some. The sample has fewer than 300,000 clones, roughly 90% seen once; the top ten hold about 0.86%. Material: PBMCs. These receptors came from a woman under 30 in good health and CMV-seronegative.

V is TRBV14 and J is TRBJ2-7, with 8 nucleotides matching TRBD1. Per germline, CDR1 SGHDN and CDR2 FVKESK. The V gene end was trimmed by 4 bases and the J gene end by 4 bases; junction bases not matched to a gene: 6. There are 14 residues in the CDR3. This CDR3 is CASSPDRGRYEQYF. CDR3 sequence (DNA): TGTGCCAGCAGCCCCGACAGGGGCCGATACGAGCAGTACTTC. The full variable domain, in which reference TRBV14 and TRBJ2-7 provide the parts outside the CDR3, is EAGVTQFPSHSVIEKGQTVTLRCDPISGHDNLYWYRRVMGKEIKFLLHFVKESKQDESGMPNNRFLAERTGGTYSTLKVQPAELEDSGVYFCASSPDRGRYEQYFGPGTRLTVT.

The J gene is TRBJ2-7, the V gene TRBV18, with 8 nucleotides matching TRBD2. This CDR3 has 16 residues. The V and J ends lost 3 bases and 6 bases, in that order; junction bases with no gene match: 13. Germline CDR1 is KGHSH and CDR2 is LQKENI. The chain's CDR3 is CASSPLLRGGTAEQYF. The CDR3 DNA follows: TGTGCCAGCTCACCCCTCTTGCGCGGGGGGACCGCCGAGCAGTACTTC.

J is TRBJ1-2 and V is TRBV6-4; D remains ambiguous. The CDR3 spans 15 residues. V was cut by 1 base and J by 8 bases, with 17 bases left in between. The germline V gene has CDR1 MRHNA and CDR2 SNTAGT. CDR3 sequence reads: CASSDFTMSQAGYTF. The CDR3 DNA reads as TGTGCCAGCAGTGACTTCACCATGTCTCAGGCGGGCTACACCTTC.

The chain uses TRBV5-1 and TRBJ2-7; D call uncertain. Germline CDR1 is SGHRS and CDR2 is YFSETQ. The CDR3 is made up of 13 amino acids. V was shortened by 0 bases and J by 3 bases, with 7 bases between the two germline ends. CDR3 in DNA: TGCGCCAGCAGCTTGGGGCTGGTCTACGAGCAGTACTTC. As protein: CASSLGLVYEQYF.

Comments on this clone: Other DNA sequences in this specimen translate into the identical CDR3. The V call is TRBV5-1, the J call TRBJ2-1, with 13 bases matching TRBD2. V lost 3 bases, J lost 8 bases, and 5 bases stayed unmatched. Germline-derived CDR1 and CDR2 are SGHRS and YFSETQ. This CDR3 contains 15 residues. CDR3 coding DNA: TGCGCCAGCAGCTCGGGACTAGCGGGATCGGATGAGCAGTTCTTC. Its translation is CASSSGLAGSDEQFF.

The chain couples TRBV28 to TRBJ1-2; D is ambiguous. Germline CDR1 MDHEN, CDR2 SYDVKM. Between the trimmed V and J ends, which lost 7 bases and 1 base, there was a span of 10 bases. The CDR3 totals 13 residues. CDR3 DNA sequence: TGTGCCAGCATCCCGCCGGGTAACTATGGCTACACCTTC. This gives the protein CASIPPGNYGYTF.

The chain has TRBV7-8 and TRBJ2-7, with a weak D call TRBD2 (5 bases). Germline assignment: CDR1 SGHVS and CDR2 FQNEAQ. V was pared by 5 bases and J by 3 bases, with 20 bases between. The CDR3 totals 16 residues. CDR3 sequence: CASSPFEPDWNYEQYF. The CDR3 region has the DNA TGTGCCAGCAGCCCTTTCGAACCGGACTGGAACTACGAGCAGTACTTC.

The chain combines TRBV6-5 with TRBJ1-2, with 7 bases aligning to TRBD1. There are 14 residues in the CDR3. V gave up 0 bases and J gave up 8 bases; unmatched junction bases: 6. CDR1 and CDR2 (germline): MNHEY, SVGAGI. Written as DNA, the CDR3 is TGTGCCAGCAGTTACTCAGAGAGGGGGCAAGGCTACACCTTC. It is translated as CASSYSERGQGYTF.

The rearrangement links TRBV19 to TRBJ2-7; the D gene is possibly TRBD2 (6 bases). The CDR3 spans 14 residues. The V and J ends lost 4 bases and 7 bases respectively, with 17 bases between them. Germline V lookup: CDR1 LNHDA, CDR2 SQIVND (reference sequence). CDR3 sequence (DNA): TGTGCCAGTAGTAGGGGACGGAGGGCTGATGAGCAGTACTTC. This codes for CASSRGRRADEQYF. Together with reference TRBV19 and TRBJ2-7, the CDR3 gives the full variable domain: DGGITQSPKYLFRKEGQNVTLSCEQNLNHDAMYWYRQDPGQGLRLIYYSQIVNDFQKGDIAEGYSVSREKKESFPLTVTSAQKNPTAFYLCASSRGRRADEQYFGPGTRLTVT.

The chain joins TRBV11-2 to TRBJ2-2, with TRBD1 matching over 9 bases. From germline, CDR1 is SGHAT and CDR2 FQNNGV. This CDR3 is built from 14 residues. V lost 7 bases to trimming and J lost 5 bases; unmatched junction nucleotides: 5. The CDR3 region is CASTRDRVTGELFF. For the CDR3, the DNA is TGTGCCAGCACCCGGGACAGGGTGACCGGGGAGCTGTTTTTT.

The chain carries TRBV13 and TRBJ1-3; 9 nucleotides line up with TRBD1. Germline assignment: CDR1 PRHDT and CDR2 FYEKMQ (reference sequence). V lost 4 bases and J lost 7; bases outside the gene matches: 5. The CDR3 is made up of 14 amino acids. The CDR3 region is CASSSTGGENTIYF. CDR3 nucleotide sequence: TGTGCCAGCAGCTCAACAGGGGGCGAGAACACCATATATTTT. Together with reference TRBV13 and TRBJ1-3, the CDR3 gives the full variable domain: AAGVIQSPRHLIKEKRETATLKCYPIPRHDTVYWYQQGPGQDPQFLISFYEKMQSDKGSIPDRFSAQQFSDYHSELNMSSLELGDSALYFCASSSTGGENTIYFGEGSWLTVV.

The rearrangement joins TRBV28 to TRBJ2-7; 12 bases fit TRBD2. This CDR3 has 15 amino acids. Germline CDR1 reads MDHEN; CDR2 reads SYDVKM. J gave up 4 bases and V 5 bases, and 6 bases lay outside the gene matches. In DNA, the CDR3 is TGTGCCAGCAGTGAACTAGCGGGAGGATTTTACGAGCAGTACTTC. Translating it yields CASSELAGGFYEQYF. The full variable domain, with the rest looked up from reference TRBV28 and TRBJ2-7, is DVKVTQSSRYLVKRTGEKVFLECVQDMDHENMFWYRQDPGLGLRLIYFSYDVKMKEKGDIPEGYSVSREKKERFSLILESASTNQTSMYLCASSELAGGFYEQYFGPGTRLTVT.